These 17 T cell receptor beta chains originate from one sample sequenced in a study of vaccination effects on CD4 cells after COVID-19. Their target antigens are unknown. Sequenced by immunoSEQ multiplex PCR; TCRdb stores in-frame clones only, minus some. The sample holds about 20,000 clones, more than 65% seen once. ViraFEST expansion of antigen-specific CD4+ T cells with viral peptide pools preceded sequencing. The culture ran for approximately 10 days before CD4+ T cells were isolated. Either the mRNA-1273 or the BNT162b2 vaccine was given to participants as two doses. This specimen consisted of CD4+ T cells from PBMCs cultured with HCoV-NL63 spike peptides, obtained after COVID-19 vaccination. The receptors originated from a human donor who received a COVID-19 vaccine.

The V call is TRBV7-9, the J call TRBJ2-4, with TRBD1 as a possible D gene (5 bases). CDR1 is SEHNR and CDR2 is FQNEAQ in the germline V gene (reference sequence). The CDR3 length is 18 residues. V gave up 5 bases and J gave up 3 bases, with 23 bases separating them. CDR3 sequence reads: CASSAAKGLDFGKNIQYF. The CDR3 DNA is TGTGCCAGCAGCGCGGCGAAGGGGTTAGATTTCGGCAAAAACATTCAGTACTTC.

The chain joins TRBV20-1 to TRBJ2-1, with 9 nucleotides matching TRBD2. The V gene end was trimmed by 3 bases and the J gene end by 1 base; junction bases not matched to a gene: 10. CDR1 is DFQATT and CDR2 is SNEGSKA in the germline V gene (reference sequence). The CDR3 is 17 amino acids. The CDR3, as DNA: TGCAGTGCTAGTTGGGCGGGAGGGTCAGAATCCTACAATGAGCAGTTCTTC. Amino acid sequence: CSASWAGGSESYNEQFF.

The chain couples TRBV13 to TRBJ1-1; D may be TRBD1 (6 bases). The CDR3 loop spans 14 amino acids. Deletions cut 5 bases from V and 3 bases from J, with 13 bases between. From germline, CDR1 is PRHDT and CDR2 FYEKMQ (reference sequence). The CDR3 is CASSRGGGDTEAFF. The CDR3 DNA reads as TGTGCCAGCAGCAGGGGGGGCGGGGACACTGAAGCTTTCTTT.

This chain uses TRBV29-1 with TRBJ2-7; the D gene could be TRBD1 or TRBD2 (6 bases each). Per the germline V gene, CDR1 is SQVTM and CDR2 is ANQGSEA. This CDR3 comprises 13 residues. The V gene lost 6 bases and the J gene lost 0 bases, with 12 bases spanning the gap. In nucleotides, the CDR3 is TGCAGCGTAGGGGGGCCTGGCTCCTACGAGCAGTACTTC. Translating it yields CSVGGPGSYEQYF.

This clone was seen a few times. V gene TRBV6-5 combines with J gene TRBJ2-2; no reliable D call. Trimming shortened V by 2 bases and J by 5 bases, and 9 bases separated the two germline ends. The CDR3 is made up of 14 amino acids. The germline CDR1 and CDR2 sequences are MNHEY and SVGAGI. For the CDR3, the DNA is TGTGCCAGCAGTTACGACCAGGAGACCGGGGAGCTGTTTTTT. It specifies CASSYDQETGELFF.

V is TRBV24-1 and J is TRBJ1-1, with a tentative D call TRBD1 (5 bases). This CDR3 has 13 residues. CDR1 is KGHDR and CDR2 is SFDVKD in the germline V gene. V shed 5 bases and J shed 4 bases, with 10 bases lying between them. CDR3 sequence: CATSGGEGTEAFF. The CDR3 coding sequence is TGTGCCACCAGTGGAGGGGAGGGCACTGAAGCTTTCTTT.

This chain connects TRBV7-9 to TRBJ2-7; D is perhaps TRBD2 (6 bases). CDR3 length: 17 residues. The V gene's germline CDR1 is SEHNR and CDR2 FQNEAQ (reference sequence). V shed 0 bases and J shed 4 bases, with 19 bases lying between them. The CDR3 reads CASSLAGTGVFAYEQYF. Here the CDR3 DNA reads TGTGCCAGCAGCTTAGCGGGTACGGGGGTGTTCGCTTACGAGCAGTACTTC.

This rearrangement joins TRBV3-1 (or the pseudogene TRBV3-2) to TRBJ1-6, with D possibly matching TRBD1 (6 bases). The CDR3 runs to 18 residues. The V gene lost 0 bases and the J gene lost 10 bases, with 22 bases spanning the gap. Germline CDR1 LGHDT, CDR2 YNNKEL (reference sequence). CDR3 bases: TGTGCCAGCAGCCAAGATGGGTTGACAGGATCCATAGGATCACCCCTCCACTTT. It specifies CASSQDGLTGSIGSPLHF.

DNA for the CDR3: TGTGCCAGCAGCTTAGCTGGGGGCAGGGAAGGGGATACGCAGTATTTT. Translating it yields CASSLAGGREGDTQYF. The chain combines TRBV7-6 with TRBJ2-3; possibly TRBD1 for D (6 bases). From germline, CDR1 is SGHVS and CDR2 FNYEAQ. The CDR3 is made up of 16 amino acids. The V end lost 0 bases, the J end lost 6 bases, and 16 bases lay between the germline ends.

The chain carries TRBV2 and TRBJ1-5; no definite D call. The length of the CDR3 is 15 residues. Between the trimmed V and J ends, which lost 7 bases and 3 bases, there was a span of 16 bases. CDR1 is SNHLY and CDR2 is FYNNEI in the germline V gene. The CDR3 loop is CASNQEEVSNQPQHF. The DNA for the CDR3 is TGTGCCAGCAACCAGGAGGAAGTTTCCAATCAGCCCCAGCATTTT.

A few counts support this clone. The J gene is TRBJ1-2, the V gene TRBV2; no clear D. CDR3 length equals 14 residues. The V gene lost 5 bases and the J gene lost 7 bases, with 17 bases spanning the gap. CDR1 and CDR2 from the germline V gene are SNHLY and FYNNEI. The CDR3 sequence is CASSPEVGVGGYTF. CDR3 DNA: TGTGCCAGCAGTCCCGAGGTGGGCGTCGGTGGCTACACCTTC.

This chain connects TRBV18 to TRBJ2-6, with 9 bases that match TRBD2. Germline trimming cut 3 bases from V and 0 bases from J; bases unmatched to any gene: 3. The CDR3 has 17 residues. Germline V gene sequence: CDR1 KGHSH, CDR2 LQKENI. The CDR3 nucleotides are TGTGCCAGCTCACCGGCGGGGGGGCACTCTGGGGCCAACGTCCTGACTTTC. As protein: CASSPAGGHSGANVLTF.

The rearrangement uses TRBV5-4 and TRBJ1-2; a possible D gene is TRBD1 (5 bases). Germline CDR1 is SGHNT and CDR2 is YYREEE (reference sequence). Trimming left V 2 bases short and J 4 bases short, with 9 bases between. This CDR3 has 13 residues. The CDR3 is CASSFSGGYGYTF. The CDR3 nucleotides read TGTGCCAGCAGCTTCAGTGGGGGCTATGGCTACACCTTC.

The chain uses TRBV11-3 and TRBJ1-1; D is unresolved. Trimming took 3 bases from V and 5 from J, leaving 10 bases between them. CDR1 and CDR2 from the germline V gene are SGHNT and YENEEA. The CDR3 has 13 amino acids. CDR3 nucleotide sequence: TGTGCCAGCAGCTTGAACATTCGAACTGAAGCTTTCTTT. Its translation: CASSLNIRTEAFF.

CDR3 bases: TGTGCCAGCAGCTCCAACGCCGGGACAGGGTACGAGCAGTACTTC. Its protein product is CASSSNAGTGYEQYF. The genes are TRBV7-8 and TRBJ2-7; 9 nucleotides align to TRBD1. Looked up from germline, CDR1 is SGHVS and CDR2 is FQNEAQ. J gave up 4 bases and V 4 bases, and 8 bases lay outside the gene matches. CDR3 size: 15 residues.

The chain joins TRBV4-1 to TRBJ2-5; 11 bases match TRBD2. The germline V gene encodes CDR1 MGHRA and CDR2 YSYEKL. Losses at the gene ends were 4 bases for V and 1 base for J; bases not matched to a gene: 2. The length of the CDR3 is 15 residues. CDR3 sequence: CASSLGLAVQETQYF. CDR3 nucleotides: TGCGCCAGCAGCCTGGGACTAGCGGTCCAAGAGACCCAGTACTTC.

The rearrangement joins TRBV6-5 to TRBJ1-2, with 9 bases identical to TRBD1. This CDR3 is built from 14 residues. The germline V gene has CDR1 MNHEY and CDR2 SVGAGI. After removal of 7 bases from V and 6 bases from J, the junction contained 9 bases not matched to a gene. The CDR3, as DNA: TGTGCCAGCAAGCTACAGGGGGCGCGGGATGGCTACACCTTC. This translates into CASKLQGARDGYTF.